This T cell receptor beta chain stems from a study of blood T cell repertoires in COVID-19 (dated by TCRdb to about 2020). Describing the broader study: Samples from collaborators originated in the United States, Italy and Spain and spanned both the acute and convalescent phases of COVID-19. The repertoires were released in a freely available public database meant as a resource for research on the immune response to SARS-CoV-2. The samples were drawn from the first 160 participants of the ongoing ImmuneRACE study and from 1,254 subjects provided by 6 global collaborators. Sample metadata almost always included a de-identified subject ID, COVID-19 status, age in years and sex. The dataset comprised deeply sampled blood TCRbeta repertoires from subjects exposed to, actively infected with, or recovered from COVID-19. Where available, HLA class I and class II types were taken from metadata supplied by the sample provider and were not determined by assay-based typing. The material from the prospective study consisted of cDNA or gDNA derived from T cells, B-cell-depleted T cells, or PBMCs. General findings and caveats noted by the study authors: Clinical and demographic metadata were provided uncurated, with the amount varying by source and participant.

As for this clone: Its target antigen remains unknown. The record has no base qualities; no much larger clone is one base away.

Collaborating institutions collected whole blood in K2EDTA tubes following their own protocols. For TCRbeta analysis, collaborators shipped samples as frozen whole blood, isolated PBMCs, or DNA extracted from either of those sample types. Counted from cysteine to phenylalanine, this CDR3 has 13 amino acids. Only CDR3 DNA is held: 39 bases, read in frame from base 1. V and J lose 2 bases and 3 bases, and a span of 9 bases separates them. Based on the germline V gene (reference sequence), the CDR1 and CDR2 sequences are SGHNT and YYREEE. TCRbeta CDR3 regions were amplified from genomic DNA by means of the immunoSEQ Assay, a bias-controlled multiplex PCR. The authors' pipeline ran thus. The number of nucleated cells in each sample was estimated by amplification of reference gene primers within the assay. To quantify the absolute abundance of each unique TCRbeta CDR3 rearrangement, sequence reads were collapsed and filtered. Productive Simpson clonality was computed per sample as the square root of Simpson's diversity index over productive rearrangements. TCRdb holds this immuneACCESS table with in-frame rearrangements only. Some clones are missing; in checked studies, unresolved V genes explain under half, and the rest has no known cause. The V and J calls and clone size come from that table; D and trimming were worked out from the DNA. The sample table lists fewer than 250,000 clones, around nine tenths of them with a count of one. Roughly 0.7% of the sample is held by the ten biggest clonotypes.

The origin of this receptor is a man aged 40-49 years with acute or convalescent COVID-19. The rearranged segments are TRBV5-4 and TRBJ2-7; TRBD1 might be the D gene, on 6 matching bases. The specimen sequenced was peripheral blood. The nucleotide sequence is TGTGCCAGCAGCTTAGGGACATACTACGAGCAGTACTTC. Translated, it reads CASSLGTYYEQYF.